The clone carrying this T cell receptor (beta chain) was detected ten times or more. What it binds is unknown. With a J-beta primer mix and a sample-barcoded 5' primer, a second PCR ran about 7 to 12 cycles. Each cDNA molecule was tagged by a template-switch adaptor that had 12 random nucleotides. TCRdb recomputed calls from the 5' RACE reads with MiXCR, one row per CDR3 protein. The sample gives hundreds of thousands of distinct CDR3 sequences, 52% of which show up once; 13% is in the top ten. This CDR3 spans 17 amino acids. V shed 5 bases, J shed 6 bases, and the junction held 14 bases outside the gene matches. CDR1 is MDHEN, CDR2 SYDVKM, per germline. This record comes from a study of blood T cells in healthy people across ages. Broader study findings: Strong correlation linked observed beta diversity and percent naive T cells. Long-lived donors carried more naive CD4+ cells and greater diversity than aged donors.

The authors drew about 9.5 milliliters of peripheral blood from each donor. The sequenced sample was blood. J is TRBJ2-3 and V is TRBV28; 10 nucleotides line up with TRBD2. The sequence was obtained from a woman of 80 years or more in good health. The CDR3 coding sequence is TGTGCCAGCAGTCATCCCACTAGCGGGGCTTCACTGGATACGCAGTATTTT. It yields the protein CASSHPTSGASLDTQYF.